This T cell receptor beta chain was recorded in a study of control samples from healthy donors and cancer patients. On this clone: A junction end diverges from the germline sequence, so it may reflect a read error.

Clones were read by immunoSEQ multiplex PCR, and TCRdb kept only the in-frame ones, dropping some. The sample has 55,000 to 75,000 clones; approximately 89% are singletons. Sequencing used PBMCs. This receptor was taken from a woman aged 45-65 years with head and neck cancer.

The CDR3: CASSSRTGWDF. DNA of the CDR3: TGTGCCAGCAGTTCTCGGACAGGGTGGGACTTC. This chain links TRBV28 with TRBJ2-7, with 8 nucleotides matching TRBD1. The CDR3 is 11 residues long. The germline gives CDR1 MDHEN, CDR2 SYDVKM.